The rows below give T cell receptor beta chains drawn from one sample of a study of spatial heterogeneity in lung cancer. MiXCR was run by TCRdb on the 5' RACE reads, yielding one entry per CDR3 protein. The profile shows about 94,000 distinct CDR3 sequences, approximately 19% of them singletons. This material consisted of PBMCs, taken at follow-up. The receptor source for this set is a male donor with early-stage non-small cell lung cancer. The CDR3 runs from the conserved cysteine through the conserved F or W. Each record gives: clone size, V gene, D gene, J gene, CDR3 protein, CDR3 DNA. The D gene is left open where the match is weak. Not every row has a clone size; where given, it reads once, few, many or a size class.

>few|TRBV3-1|TRBD2|TRBJ2-5
CASSPPGLAGSQYF
TGTGCCAGCAGCCCACCGGGACTAGCGGGATCCCAGTACTTC
>few|TRBV10-3|TRBD2|TRBJ2-3
CATRTSGAVDTQYF
TGTGCCACACGGACTAGCGGGGCGGTAGATACGCAGTATTTT
>few|TRBV6-6|TRBD2|TRBJ2-7
CASSSPLLAGAHEQYF
TGTGCCAGCAGTTCTCCGTTACTAGCGGGAGCCCACGAGCAGTACTTC
>few|TRBV6-4|.|TRBJ1-1
CASSDSIGAEAFF
TGTGCCAGCAGTGACTCAATAGGGGCTGAAGCTTTCTTT
>.|TRBV3-1|.|TRBJ1-5
CASSQGKSSNQPQHF
TGTGCCAGCAGCCAAGGTAAATCTAGCAATCAGCCCCAGCATTTT
>.|TRBV3-1|TRBD1|TRBJ2-1
CASSRGGSVPSYNEQFF
TGTGCCAGCAGCCGAGGGGGCTCGGTGCCTTCCTACAATGAGCAGTTCTTC
>.|TRBV11-2|TRBD1|TRBJ2-2
CASRSPRGPNTGELFF
TGTGCCAGCAGATCACCCAGGGGGCCGAACACCGGGGAGCTGTTTTTT
>.|TRBV5-1|.|TRBJ2-1
CASSLGGQNYNEQFF
TGCGCCAGCAGCTTGGGAGGACAGAACTACAATGAGCAGTTCTTC
>.|TRBV7-9|.|TRBJ1-1
CASSSSLNTEAFF
TGTGCCAGCAGCTCATCATTGAACACTGAAGCTTTCTTT
>.|TRBV29-1|.|TRBJ2-7
CSVAVHVGYEQYF
TGCAGCGTTGCGGTCCATGTGGGCTACGAGCAGTACTTC
>few|TRBV6-6|.|TRBJ1-2
CASSYGGYGYTF
TGTGCCAGCAGTTACGGAGGCTATGGCTACACCTTC
>few|TRBV5-6|TRBD1|TRBJ1-1
CASSLGQGEAFF
TGTGCCAGCAGCTTGGGACAGGGAGAAGCTTTCTTT
>many|TRBV20-1|.|TRBJ1-1
CSASRLNTEAFF
TGCAGTGCCAGCCGGCTGAACACTGAAGCTTTCTTT
>many|TRBV20-1|.|TRBJ2-1
CSARHPNEQAYNEQFF
TGCAGTGCTAGACACCCCAACGAGCAGGCCTACAATGAGCAGTTCTTC
>many|TRBV7-2|TRBD2|TRBJ2-5
CASSSTSGGYQETQYF
TGTGCCAGCAGCAGCACTAGCGGGGGTTACCAAGAGACCCAGTACTTC
>.|TRBV20-1|.|TRBJ1-1
CSEEGPGNTEAFF
TGCAGCGAAGAGGGGCCGGGGAACACTGAAGCTTTCTTT
>few|TRBV4-3|TRBD1|TRBJ1-6
CASSQAITGGPSNSPLHF
TGCGCCAGCAGCCAAGCGATAACAGGGGGCCCCTCCAATTCACCCCTCCACTTT
>few|TRBV18|.|TRBJ2-7
CASSQKTRGDEQYF
TGTGCCAGCTCACAAAAAACTCGAGGGGACGAGCAGTACTTC
>few|TRBV7-2|.|TRBJ2-5
CASSLDARAETQYF
TGTGCCAGCAGCTTAGATGCCCGTGCGGAGACCCAGTACTTC
>.|TRBV2|TRBD1|TRBJ2-7
CASRRDRVGYEQYF
TGTGCCAGCAGACGGGACAGGGTAGGGTACGAGCAGTACTTC
>few|TRBV20-1|.|TRBJ1-1
CSASNLGEDTEAFF
TGCAGTGCTAGTAATCTAGGGGAGGACACTGAAGCTTTCTTT
>.|TRBV7-2|.|TRBJ1-1
CASSLNWLGGDTEAFF
TGTGCCAGCAGCTTAAATTGGTTAGGAGGGGACACTGAAGCTTTCTTT
>many|TRBV6-5|.|TRBJ2-4
CASSYSSNKNIQYF
TGTGCCAGCAGTTACTCGTCCAACAAAAACATTCAGTACTTC
>few|TRBV7-9|.|TRBJ2-7
CASSPGRTSYEQYF
TGTGCCAGCAGCCCTGGACGGACATCCTACGAGCAGTACTTC
>.|TRBV19|TRBD2|TRBJ2-7
CASSLSGSLNEQYF
TGTGCCAGTAGTTTAAGCGGGAGTTTAAACGAGCAGTACTTC
>once|TRBV6-5|TRBD1|TRBJ2-2
CASSFRDRYTGELFF
TGTGCCAGCAGTTTCCGGGACAGGTATACCGGGGAGCTGTTTTTT
>.|TRBV19|.|TRBJ2-6
CASSRSSGANVLTF
TGTGCCAGTAGCCGTAGCTCTGGGGCCAACGTCCTGACTTTC